The 22 T cell receptor beta chains presented below share a single source sample, sequenced in a study of blood T cell repertoires in COVID-19. Only in-frame clones appear in the TCRdb table, and some are missing; sequencing was by immunoSEQ multiplex PCR. The sample records under 350,000 clones, approximately 87% being singletons. Sequences were obtained from peripheral blood. The receptors come from a man between 60 and 75 years old who had recovered from COVID-19.

V is TRBV5-5 and J is TRBJ1-1; TRBD1 is a possible D gene (5 bases). Germline CDR1 reads SGHKS; CDR2 reads YYEKEE (reference sequence). The CDR3 runs to 13 residues. V was clipped by 0 bases and J by 5 bases, with 8 bases between them. The CDR3 nucleotides are TGTGCCAGCAGCTTGGAAAGGGGAACTGAAGCTTTCTTT. Amino acids: CASSLERGTEAFF.

V and J are TRBV6-1 and TRBJ1-1; D is unclear. Germline loops: CDR1 MNHNS, CDR2 SASEGT. The CDR3 has 13 residues. V was cut by 1 base and J by 0 bases, with 3 bases left in between. The CDR3 region has the DNA TGTGCCAGCAGTGAAGTATTGAACACTGAAGCTTTCTTT. This translates into CASSEVLNTEAFF.

V usage is TRBV19 and J usage is TRBJ1-6, with D perhaps TRBD1 (6 bases). Germline assignment: CDR1 LNHDA and CDR2 SQIVND (reference sequence). Trimming took 9 bases from V and 0 from J, leaving 21 bases between them. CDR3 size: 18 residues. This chain's CDR3 is CASLRKHRESSYNSPLHF. The CDR3 nucleotides read TGTGCCAGCCTTCGTAAACACAGGGAGAGCTCCTATAATTCACCCCTCCACTTT.

This chain joins TRBV3-1 (or the pseudogene TRBV3-2) and TRBJ2-2; unclear D gene. The germline V gene has CDR1 LGHDT and CDR2 YNNKEL (reference sequence). Trimming shortened V by 1 base and J by 5 bases, and 8 bases separated the two germline ends. CDR3 length: 14 residues. The CDR3 nucleotides are TGTGCCAGCAGCCAAGTGGCCAAAACCGGGGAGCTGTTTTTT. This encodes CASSQVAKTGELFF.

The rearrangement links TRBV6-5 to TRBJ1-6; D unresolved. Germline values: CDR1 MNHEY, CDR2 SVGAGI. Trimming took 8 bases from V and 7 from J, leaving 15 bases between them. CDR3 length: 14 residues. The CDR3 DNA sequence: TGTGCCAGCGGAGGACGGGAGAAGAATTCACCCCTCCACTTT. This translates into CASGGREKNSPLHF.

The gene calls are TRBV19 and TRBJ2-2, with D maybe TRBD1 (5 bases). The CDR3 sequence is 14 residues long. Germline V gene sequence: CDR1 LNHDA, CDR2 SQIVND (reference sequence). V shed 7 bases and J shed 2 bases, with 11 bases lying between them. The CDR3 region is CASTRTINTGELFF. In nucleotides, the CDR3 is TGTGCCAGTACAAGGACAATTAACACCGGGGAGCTGTTTTTT.

This chain's CDR3 is CASSPRHGGDGKNIQYF. CDR3 bases: TGTGCCAGCAGTCCTAGACACGGGGGGGACGGCAAAAACATTCAGTACTTC. The V call is TRBV6-6, the J call TRBJ2-4; TRBD2 matches 8 bases. The CDR3 consists of 17 residues. The V gene end was trimmed by 5 bases and the J gene end by 3 bases; junction bases not matched to a gene: 12. CDR1 and CDR2 from the germline V gene are MNHNY and SVGAGI (reference sequence).

The V gene is TRBV6-5, the J gene TRBJ2-1; 8 bases fit TRBD1. Germline-derived CDR1 and CDR2 are MNHEY and SVGAGI. V lost 7 bases and J lost 8; bases outside the gene matches: 10. The CDR3 is made up of 14 amino acids. For the CDR3, the DNA is TGTGCCAGCATACCCACAACAGGGGGAGATGAGCAGTTCTTC. Its translation: CASIPTTGGDEQFF.

This chain uses TRBV7-9 with TRBJ2-1; D is ambiguous. The CDR3 extends over 12 amino acids. Germline V lookup: CDR1 SEHNR, CDR2 FQNEAQ (reference sequence). Deletions cut 3 bases from V and 8 bases from J, with 8 bases between. Here the CDR3 reads CASSLLGDEQFF. The CDR3 nucleotides are TGTGCCAGCAGCTTGTTAGGAGATGAGCAGTTCTTC. Full variable domain (outside the CDR3, taken from reference TRBV7-9 and TRBJ2-1): DTGVSQNPRHKITKRGQNVTFRCDPISEHNRLYWYRQTLGQGPEFLTYFQNEAQLEKSRLLSDRFSAERPKGSFSTLEIQRTEQGDSAMYLCASSLLGDEQFFGPGTRLTVL.

The chain has TRBV7-8 and TRBJ1-5, with TRBD1 identical over 7 bases. The CDR3 is 17 amino acids. The germline gives CDR1 SGHVS, CDR2 FQNEAQ. V was clipped by 1 base and J by 2 bases; unmatched bases: 8. CDR3 sequence reads: CASSLGQGLLGNQPQHF. For the CDR3, the DNA is TGTGCCAGCAGCTTAGGACAGGGTCTACTTGGCAATCAGCCCCAGCATTTT.

The chain links TRBV2 to TRBJ1-5; the D is unclear. The germline V gene encodes CDR1 SNHLY and CDR2 FYNNEI. V lost 2 bases to trimming and J lost 0 bases, with 11 bases between them. The CDR3 is 16 residues long. CDR3 nucleotide sequence: TGTGCCAGCAGTGAATTCGCAGATTATAGCAATCAGCCCCAGCATTTT. Encoded protein: CASSEFADYSNQPQHF.

The rearrangement uses TRBV20-1 and TRBJ2-7, with 8 bases that match TRBD2. This CDR3 has 14 amino acids. Germline V CDR1 and CDR2: DFQATT, SNEGSKA (reference sequence). V was clipped by 3 bases and J by 4 bases; unmatched bases: 8. DNA of the CDR3: TGCAGTGCTAGTCGAGCGGGAGATCTGTACGAGCAGTACTTC. It translates to CSASRAGDLYEQYF.

This rearrangement joins TRBV6-6 to TRBJ1-6; D unclear. Germline CDR1 MNHNY, CDR2 SVGAGI (reference sequence). The CDR3 has 17 residues. Deletions cut 5 bases from V and 0 bases from J, with 14 bases between. The CDR3 DNA reads TGTGCCAGCAGTCCCTATCGTGGGCGCTCCTATAATTCACCCCTCCACTTT. It yields the protein CASSPYRGRSYNSPLHF.

This chain uses TRBV10-1 with TRBJ1-2, with D possibly TRBD1 on 6 matching bases. The germline V gene encodes CDR1 WNHNN and CDR2 SYGVQD (reference sequence). Trimming pared 10 bases from V and 6 bases from J, leaving 12 bases between. This CDR3 is 11 amino acids long. This CDR3 is CANTGIDGYTF. The CDR3 region has the DNA TGCGCCAATACAGGGATTGATGGCTACACCTTC.

The rearrangement joins TRBV3-1 (or the pseudogene TRBV3-2) to TRBJ2-3; 7 bases agree with TRBD2. Germline lookup yields CDR1 LGHDT and CDR2 YNNKEL (reference sequence). J was trimmed by 2 bases and V by 4 bases; bases with no gene match: 3. The CDR3 loop spans 14 amino acids. In DNA, the CDR3 is TGTGCCAGCAGCCGGGACTACCCCACAGATACGCAGTATTTT. Translation: CASSRDYPTDTQYF.

In the case of this clone: The identical CDR3 is also encoded by other nucleotide sequences in the sample. The V gene is TRBV19, the J gene TRBJ2-7, with 8 bases lining up with TRBD2. The CDR3 has 12 residues. V lost 6 bases, J lost 4 bases, and 2 bases stayed unmatched. Germline CDR1 LNHDA, CDR2 SQIVND (reference sequence). The CDR3, as DNA: TGTGCCAGTAGCCCGGGGGGGTACGAGCAGTACTTC. It specifies CASSPGGYEQYF.

As DNA, the CDR3 is TGCGCCAGCAGCTTGGGGGAGTTTTCTCGGGGCTATGGCTACACCTTC. It encodes CASSLGEFSRGYGYTF. The V gene is TRBV5-1, the J gene TRBJ1-2; D is undetermined. The CDR3 totals 16 residues. The V end lost 0 bases, the J end lost 4 bases, and 16 bases lay between the germline ends. From germline, CDR1 is SGHRS and CDR2 YFSETQ.

This clone has a handful of counts. The chain links TRBV4-2 to TRBJ1-2; D remains unclear. The CDR3 loop spans 15 amino acids. Looked up from germline, CDR1 is LGHNA and CDR2 is YNFKEQ. Trimming removed 3 bases at V and 5 bases at J, with 16 bases between. This CDR3 is CASSQRPSELYGYTF. As DNA, the CDR3 is TGTGCCAGCAGCCAGCGGCCGTCAGAACTTTATGGCTACACCTTC.

The chain combines TRBV29-1 with TRBJ1-3, with D maybe TRBD1 (6 bases). The CDR3 totals 13 residues. Germline CDR1 and CDR2: SQVTM and ANQGSEA. Trimming stripped 6 bases from V and 2 bases from J, with 11 bases between. CDR3 sequence reads: CSVWGGPGNTIYF. The CDR3 DNA sequence: TGCAGCGTCTGGGGGGGCCCTGGAAACACCATATATTTT.

This clone occurred a few times. The CDR3 loop reads CASRKGLAGPYEQYF. In DNA, the CDR3 is TGTGCCAGTAGAAAGGGACTAGCGGGACCCTACGAGCAGTACTTC. The chain carries TRBV19 and TRBJ2-7; TRBD2 matches at 13 bases. Per germline, CDR1 LNHDA and CDR2 SQIVND (reference sequence). The CDR3 spans 15 residues. Trimming took 6 bases from V and 2 from J; bases not matched to a gene: 4.

A few counts support this clone. The chain is built from TRBV12-3 or TRBV12-4 and TRBJ1-1; D is ambiguous. This CDR3 contains 11 residues. Trimming left V 5 bases short and J 5 bases short, with 6 bases between. In DNA form, the CDR3 reads TGTGCCAGCAGTCAGAGGACTGAAGCTTTCTTT. It encodes CASSQRTEAFF.

The V call is TRBV19, the J call TRBJ2-2; D ambiguous. CDR1 is LNHDA and CDR2 is SQIVND in the germline V gene (reference sequence). With 6 bases removed from V and 4 bases from J, the gap between germline ends came to 9 bases. This CDR3 region has 13 residues. CDR3 loop: CASSPQSTGELFF. The CDR3 coding sequence is TGTGCCAGTAGCCCTCAGTCCACCGGGGAGCTGTTTTTT.